This T cell receptor beta chain was identified in a study of untreated major depressive disorder. Only in-frame clones appear in the TCRdb table, and some are missing; sequencing was by immunoSEQ multiplex PCR. The sample contains tens of thousands of clones, roughly 91% of which appear only once. This receptor was identified in a man between 25 and 39 years old in good health. Sequenced: CD4+ T cells from PBMCs.

The CDR3, as DNA: TGCAGCGTTGCCCCTCACGACAGGCCGGGTGAGGGCTACACCTTC. Protein sequence: CSVAPHDRPGEGYTF. This chain links TRBV29-1 with TRBJ1-2; weak D call: TRBD1 (6 bases). This CDR3 region has 15 residues. Trimming cost V 4 bases and J 8 bases, with 23 bases left between them. From germline, CDR1 is SQVTM and CDR2 ANQGSEA.